This record looks at one T cell receptor (beta chain) sequence and its context. Assay: immunoSEQ multiplex PCR; the TCRdb copy retains only in-frame clones and omits some. The data show some 44,000 clones, 80% seen once. This record belongs to a study of PD-L1 blockade in urothelial cancer. After removal of 6 bases from V and 3 bases from J, the junction contained 4 bases not matched to a gene. CDR1 and CDR2 from the germline V gene are MDHEN and SYDVKM. CDR3 length: 14 amino acids. As for time point: pretreatment peripheral blood. The clonotype was recovered from a man between 60 and 75 years old with urothelial cancer. This chain links TRBV28 with TRBJ1-4; 7 positions agree with TRBD1. The sequences come from PBMCs, collected around atezolizumab (anti-PD-L1) treatment. CDR3 protein: CASSRTGSNEKLFF. CDR3 DNA: TGTGCCAGCAGCCGGACAGGATCTAATGAAAAACTGTTTTTT.